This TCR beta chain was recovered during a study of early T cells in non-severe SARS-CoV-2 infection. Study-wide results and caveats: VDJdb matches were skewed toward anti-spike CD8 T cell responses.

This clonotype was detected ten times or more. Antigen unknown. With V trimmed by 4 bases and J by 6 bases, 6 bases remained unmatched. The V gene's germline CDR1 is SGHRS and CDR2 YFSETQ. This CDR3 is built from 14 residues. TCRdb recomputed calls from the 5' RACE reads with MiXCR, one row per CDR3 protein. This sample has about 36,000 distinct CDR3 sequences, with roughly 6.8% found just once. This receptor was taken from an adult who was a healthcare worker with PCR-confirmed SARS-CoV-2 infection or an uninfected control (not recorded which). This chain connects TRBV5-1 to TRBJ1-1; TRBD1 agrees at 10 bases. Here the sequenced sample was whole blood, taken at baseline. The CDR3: CASSTGQGSAEAFF. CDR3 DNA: TGCGCCAGCAGCACGGGACAGGGGAGCGCTGAAGCTTTCTTT.